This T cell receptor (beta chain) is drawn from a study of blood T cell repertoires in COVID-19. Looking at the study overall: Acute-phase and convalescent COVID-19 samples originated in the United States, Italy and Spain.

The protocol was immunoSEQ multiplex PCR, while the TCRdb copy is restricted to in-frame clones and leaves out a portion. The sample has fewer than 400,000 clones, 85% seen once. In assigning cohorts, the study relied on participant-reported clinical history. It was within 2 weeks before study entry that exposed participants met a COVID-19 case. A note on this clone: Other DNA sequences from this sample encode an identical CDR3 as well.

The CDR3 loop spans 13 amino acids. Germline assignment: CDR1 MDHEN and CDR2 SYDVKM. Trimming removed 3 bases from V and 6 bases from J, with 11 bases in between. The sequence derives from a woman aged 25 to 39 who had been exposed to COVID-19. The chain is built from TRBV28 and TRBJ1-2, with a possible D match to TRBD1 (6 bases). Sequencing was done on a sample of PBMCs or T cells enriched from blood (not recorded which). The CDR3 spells CASSFGGADGYTF. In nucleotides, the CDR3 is TGTGCCAGCAGTTTCGGGGGGGCAGATGGCTACACCTTC.